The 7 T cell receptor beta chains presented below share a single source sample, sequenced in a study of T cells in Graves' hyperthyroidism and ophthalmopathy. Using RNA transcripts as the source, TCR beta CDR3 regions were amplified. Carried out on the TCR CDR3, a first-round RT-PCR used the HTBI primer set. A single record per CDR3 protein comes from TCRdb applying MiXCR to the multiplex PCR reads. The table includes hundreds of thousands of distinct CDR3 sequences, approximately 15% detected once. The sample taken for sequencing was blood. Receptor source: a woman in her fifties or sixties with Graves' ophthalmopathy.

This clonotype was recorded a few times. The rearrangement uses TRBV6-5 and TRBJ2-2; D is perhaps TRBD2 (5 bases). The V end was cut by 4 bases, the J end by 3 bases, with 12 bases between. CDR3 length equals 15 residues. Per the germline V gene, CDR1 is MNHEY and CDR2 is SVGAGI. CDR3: CASSSDWPDTGELFF. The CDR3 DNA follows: TGTGCCAGCAGTTCGGACTGGCCTGACACCGGGGAGCTGTTTTTT.

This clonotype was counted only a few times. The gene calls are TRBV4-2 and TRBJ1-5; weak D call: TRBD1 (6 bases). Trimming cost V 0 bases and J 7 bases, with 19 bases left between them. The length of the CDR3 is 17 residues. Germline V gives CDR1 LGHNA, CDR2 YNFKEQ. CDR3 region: CASSQEAGGTKWQPQHF. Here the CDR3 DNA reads TGTGCCAGCAGCCAAGAGGCGGGGGGCACGAAGTGGCAGCCCCAGCATTTT.

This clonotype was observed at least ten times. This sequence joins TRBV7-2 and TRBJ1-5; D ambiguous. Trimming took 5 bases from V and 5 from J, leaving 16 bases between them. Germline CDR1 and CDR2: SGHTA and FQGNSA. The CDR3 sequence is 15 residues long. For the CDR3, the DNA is TGTGCCAGCAGCCCCAGGATCGGTGGCGATCAGCCCCAGCATTTT. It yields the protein CASSPRIGGDQPQHF.

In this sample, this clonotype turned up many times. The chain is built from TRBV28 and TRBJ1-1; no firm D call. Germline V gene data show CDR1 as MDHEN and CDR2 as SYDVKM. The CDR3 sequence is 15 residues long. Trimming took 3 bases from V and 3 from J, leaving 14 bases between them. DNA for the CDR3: TGTGCCAGCAGTTTTTATGGTAGGAGGGACACTGAAGCTTTCTTT. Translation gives CASSFYGRRDTEAFF.

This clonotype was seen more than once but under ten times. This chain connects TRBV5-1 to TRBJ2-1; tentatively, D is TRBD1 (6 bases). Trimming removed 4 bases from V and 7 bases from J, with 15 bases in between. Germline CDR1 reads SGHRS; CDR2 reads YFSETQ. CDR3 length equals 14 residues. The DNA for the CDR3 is TGCGCCAGCAGCAACAGTGCCCAGGGGAATGAGCAGTTCTTC. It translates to CASSNSAQGNEQFF.

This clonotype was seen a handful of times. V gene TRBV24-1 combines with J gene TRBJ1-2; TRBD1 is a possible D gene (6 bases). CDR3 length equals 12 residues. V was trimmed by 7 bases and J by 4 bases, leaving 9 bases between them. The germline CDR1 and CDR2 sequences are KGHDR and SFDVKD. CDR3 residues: CATSLRGYGYTF. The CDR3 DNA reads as TGTGCCACCAGCCTCAGGGGCTATGGCTACACCTTC.

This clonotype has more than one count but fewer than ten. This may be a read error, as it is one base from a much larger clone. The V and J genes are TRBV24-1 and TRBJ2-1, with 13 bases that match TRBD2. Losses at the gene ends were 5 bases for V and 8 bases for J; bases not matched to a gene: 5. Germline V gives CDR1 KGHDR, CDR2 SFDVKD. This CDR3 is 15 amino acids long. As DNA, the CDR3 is TGTGCCACCAGTGGGGGGACTAGCGGGATGGATGAGCAGTTCTTC. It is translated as CATSGGTSGMDEQFF.